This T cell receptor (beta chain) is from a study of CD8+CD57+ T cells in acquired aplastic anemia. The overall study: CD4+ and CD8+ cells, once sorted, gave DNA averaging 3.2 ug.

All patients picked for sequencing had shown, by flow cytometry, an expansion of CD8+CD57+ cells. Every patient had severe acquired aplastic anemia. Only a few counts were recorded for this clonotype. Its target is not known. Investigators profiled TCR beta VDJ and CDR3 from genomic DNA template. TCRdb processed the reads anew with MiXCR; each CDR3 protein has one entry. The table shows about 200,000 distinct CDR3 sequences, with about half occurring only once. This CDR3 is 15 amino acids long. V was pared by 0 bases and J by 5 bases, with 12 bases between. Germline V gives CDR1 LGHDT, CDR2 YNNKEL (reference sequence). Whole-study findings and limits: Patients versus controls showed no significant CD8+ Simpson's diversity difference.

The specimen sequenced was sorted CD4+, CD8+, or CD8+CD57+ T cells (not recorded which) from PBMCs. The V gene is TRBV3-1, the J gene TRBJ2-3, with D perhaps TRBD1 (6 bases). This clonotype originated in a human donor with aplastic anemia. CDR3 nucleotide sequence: TGTGCCAGCAGCCAAGATTCTAAGGGGGTAGATACGCAGTATTTT. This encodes CASSQDSKGVDTQYF.